This TCR beta chain was identified during a study of T-cell memory formation after mild COVID-19. V gave up 6 bases and J gave up 1 base, with 15 bases separating them. The CDR3 consists of 14 residues. CDR1 is DFQATT, CDR2 SNEGSKA, per germline (reference sequence). TCRdb called the 5' RACE reads again in MiXCR, with one record for every CDR3 protein. The profile shows 250,000 to 350,000 distinct CDR3 sequences, about 15% of them singletons. Sequencing was performed on PBMCs or a T cell subset sorted from them (not recorded which). This clonotype was obtained from a man younger than 30 who had mild COVID-19 (a few samples of this study predate the infection). Cell type and time point are not known. This chain joins TRBV20-1 and TRBJ1-1; D is perhaps TRBD1 (6 bases). The CDR3 bases are TGCAGTGCGCTGGACCAACAGGGGAACACTGAAGCTTTCTTT. Amino acid sequence: CSALDQQGNTEAFF.